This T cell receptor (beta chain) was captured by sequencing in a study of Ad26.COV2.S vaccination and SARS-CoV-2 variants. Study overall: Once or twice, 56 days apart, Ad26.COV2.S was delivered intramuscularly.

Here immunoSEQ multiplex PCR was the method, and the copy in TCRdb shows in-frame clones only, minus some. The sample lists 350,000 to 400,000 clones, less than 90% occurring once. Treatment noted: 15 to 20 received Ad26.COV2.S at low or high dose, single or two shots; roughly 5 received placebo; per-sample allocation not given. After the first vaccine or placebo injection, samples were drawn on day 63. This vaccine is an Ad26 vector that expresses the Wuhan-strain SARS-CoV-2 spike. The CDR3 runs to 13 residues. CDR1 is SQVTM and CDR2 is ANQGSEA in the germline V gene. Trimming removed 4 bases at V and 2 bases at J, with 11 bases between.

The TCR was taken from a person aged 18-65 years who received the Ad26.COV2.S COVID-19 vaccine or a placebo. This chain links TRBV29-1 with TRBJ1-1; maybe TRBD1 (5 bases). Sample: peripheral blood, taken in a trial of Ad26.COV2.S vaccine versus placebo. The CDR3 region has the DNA TGCAGCGTTGTAGGGCAGGGCAACACTGAAGCTTTCTTT. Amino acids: CSVVGQGNTEAFF. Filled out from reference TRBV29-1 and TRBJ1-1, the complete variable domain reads SAVISQKPSRDICQRGTSLTIQCQVDSQVTMMFWYRQQPGQSLTLIATANQGSEATYESGFVIDKFPISRPNLTFSTLTVSNMSPEDSSIYLCSVVGQGNTEAFFGQGTRLTVV.